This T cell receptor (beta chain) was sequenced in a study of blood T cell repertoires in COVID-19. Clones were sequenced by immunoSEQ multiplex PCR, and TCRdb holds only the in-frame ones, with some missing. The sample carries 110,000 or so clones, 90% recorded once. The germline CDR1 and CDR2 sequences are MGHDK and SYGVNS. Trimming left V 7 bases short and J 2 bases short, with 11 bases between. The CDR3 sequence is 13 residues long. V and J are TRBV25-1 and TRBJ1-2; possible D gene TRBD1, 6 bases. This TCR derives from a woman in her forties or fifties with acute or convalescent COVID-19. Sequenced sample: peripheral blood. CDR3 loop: CASKAQGNYGYTF. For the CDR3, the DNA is TGTGCCAGCAAAGCACAGGGCAACTATGGCTACACCTTC.